This T cell receptor beta chain was obtained from a study of T cell repertoires in cytomegalovirus infection. TCRdb used MiXCR to reprocess the reads, holding one entry per CDR3 protein. Counted here are roughly 720,000 distinct CDR3 sequences, about a third occurring once; the ten biggest clones make up around 2.6%. This CDR3 region has 15 residues. V lost 6 bases to trimming and J lost 8 bases, with 19 bases between them. This sequence originates from a human donor in good health (CMV status not recorded). Some clones in this sample may be carry-over from other donors' samples. Material: PBMCs. The V call is TRBV12-3 or TRBV12-4, the J call TRBJ1-4; D not resolved. Here the CDR3 DNA reads TGTGCCAGCAGAATGACGGTTAGGACTTCCGAAAAACTGTTTTTT. It specifies CASRMTVRTSEKLFF.